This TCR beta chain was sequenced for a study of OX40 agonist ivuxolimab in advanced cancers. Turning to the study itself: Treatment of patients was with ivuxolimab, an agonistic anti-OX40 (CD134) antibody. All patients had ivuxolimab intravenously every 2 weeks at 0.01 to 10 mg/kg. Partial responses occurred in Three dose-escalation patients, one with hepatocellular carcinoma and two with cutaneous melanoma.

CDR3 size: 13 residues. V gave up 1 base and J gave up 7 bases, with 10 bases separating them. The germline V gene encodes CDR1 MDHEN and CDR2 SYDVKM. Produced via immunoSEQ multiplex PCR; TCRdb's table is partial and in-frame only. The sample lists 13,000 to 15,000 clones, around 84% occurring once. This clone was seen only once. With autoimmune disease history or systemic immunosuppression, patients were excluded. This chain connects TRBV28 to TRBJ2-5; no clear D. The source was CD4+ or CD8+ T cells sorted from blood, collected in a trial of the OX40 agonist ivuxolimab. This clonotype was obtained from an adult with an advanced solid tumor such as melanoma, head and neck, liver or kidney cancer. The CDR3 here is CASSLSGRGTQYF. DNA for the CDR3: TGTGCCAGCAGTTTATCAGGCAGAGGGACCCAGTACTTC.